Each of the 27 T cell receptor beta chains below was sequenced from the same sample in a study of blood T cells in healthy people across ages. Through a sample-barcoded 5' primer and a J-beta primer mix, a second PCR was run for roughly 6 to 12 cycles. MiXCR, applied by TCRdb to the 5' RACE reads, yields one record per CDR3 protein. The data contain around 1,900,000 distinct CDR3 sequences, roughly 43% of them singletons. Sequencing was performed on blood. The receptors were gathered from a human donor in good health.

This clonotype was seen a handful of times. The gene calls are TRBV25-1 and TRBJ1-2; D is possibly TRBD1 (6 bases). V dropped 4 bases and J dropped 8 bases, with 11 bases sitting between them. The CDR3 consists of 12 residues. Germline V gives CDR1 MGHDK, CDR2 SYGVNS. As DNA, the CDR3 is TGTGCCAGCAGTGTCGGGACAACGGGCTACACCTTC. It encodes CASSVGTTGYTF.

On this clonotype itself: Germline and junction disagree at one end, which may indicate a read error. The chain links TRBV13 to TRBJ1-1; weak D call: TRBD1 (5 bases). This CDR3 has 15 amino acids. In germline, CDR1 is PRHDT, CDR2 FYEKMQ (reference sequence). CDR3 residues: CAGSSQGGQNTEAFF. The DNA of the CDR3 is TGTGCCGGCAGCTCCCAGGGAGGCCAGAACACTGAAGCTTTCTTT.

This chain joins TRBV5-4 and TRBJ2-3, with 9 bases lining up with TRBD2. Germline V gene sequence: CDR1 SGHNT, CDR2 YYREEE (reference sequence). The J segment lost 2 bases and the V segment lost 4 bases, leaving 5 bases of the junction unmatched. CDR3 length: 15 amino acids. The CDR3 is CASSRGGADTDTQYF. In nucleotides, the CDR3 is TGTGCCAGCAGCCGCGGGGGGGCCGACACAGATACGCAGTATTTT.

V is TRBV7-3 and J is TRBJ2-1; 8 nucleotides match TRBD2. The CDR3 totals 14 residues. The V gene's germline CDR1 is SGHTA and CDR2 FQGTGA. V shed 5 bases, J shed 5 bases, and the junction held 5 bases outside the gene matches. The CDR3 loop is CASSPGGVNNEQFF. The CDR3 DNA sequence: TGTGCCAGCAGCCCGGGGGGGGTGAACAATGAGCAGTTCTTC.

The table lists this clonotype with a few counts. This sequence joins TRBV7-6 and TRBJ2-3; 13 bases are shared with TRBD2. CDR1 is SGHVS and CDR2 is FNYEAQ in the germline V gene. CDR3 length: 18 amino acids. V dropped 4 bases and J dropped 2; count of bases not matched to a gene: 9. The DNA for the CDR3 is TGTGCCAGCAGCTCAATACCGGGACTAGCGGGGTTCACAGATACGCAGTATTTT. The encoded protein is CASSSIPGLAGFTDTQYF. Supplemented by reference TRBV7-6 and TRBJ2-3, the full variable domain reads GAGVSQSPRYKVTKRGQDVALRCDPISGHVSLYWYRQALGQGPEFLTYFNYEAQQDKSGLPNDRFSAERPEGSISTLTIQRTEQRDSAMYRCASSSIPGLAGFTDTQYFGPGTRLTVL.

The chain employs TRBV28 and TRBJ2-7, with unresolved D. The V gene's germline CDR1 is MDHEN and CDR2 SYDVKM. The CDR3 contains 11 residues. Trimming took off 7 bases at V and 6 bases at J, with 10 bases between the two ends. The CDR3: CASTDPREQYF. CDR3 bases: TGTGCCAGCACAGACCCCCGCGAGCAGTACTTC. Supplemented by reference TRBV28 and TRBJ2-7, the full variable domain reads DVKVTQSSRYLVKRTGEKVFLECVQDMDHENMFWYRQDPGLGLRLIYFSYDVKMKEKGDIPEGYSVSREKKERFSLILESASTNQTSMYLCASTDPREQYFGPGTRLTVT.

As regards this clonotype: Since a much larger clone is just one base distant, this may be a read error. The chain carries TRBV9 and TRBJ2-1, with 8 bases aligning to TRBD2. V trimming: 0 bases; J trimming: 2 bases; junction bases outside the gene matches: 1. Germline V gene lookup returns CDR1 SGDLS and CDR2 YYNGEE. This CDR3 spans 15 amino acids. CDR3 in amino acids: CASSVAGGTYNEQFF. CDR3 nucleotide sequence: TGTGCCAGCAGCGTAGCGGGGGGGACCTACAATGAGCAGTTCTTC.

This clonotype was found many times. This chain uses TRBV5-1 with TRBJ2-1; no firm D call. V lost 3 bases and J lost 1, with 8 bases in between. This CDR3 comprises 14 residues. The germline V gene has CDR1 SGHRS and CDR2 YFSETQ. CDR3 residues: CASSSSPSYNEQFF. CDR3 nucleotide sequence: TGCGCCAGCAGCTCCTCGCCTTCCTACAATGAGCAGTTCTTC. Full variable domain (rest looked up from reference TRBV5-1 and TRBJ2-1): KAGVTQTPRYLIKTRGQQVTLSCSPISGHRSVSWYQQTPGQGLQFLFEYFSETQRNKGNFPGRFSGRQFSNSRSEMNVSTLELGDSALYLCASSSSPSYNEQFFGPGTRLTVL.

A note on this clonotype: At one of its ends the junction is not consistent with the germline gene, which may arise from a read error. J is TRBJ2-4 and V is TRBV6-6, with D tentatively TRBD2 (6 bases). Germline V gene lookup returns CDR1 MNHNY and CDR2 SVGAGI (reference sequence). The CDR3 totals 16 residues. CDR3 sequence: CAGRLGSSGAKNIQYF. As DNA, the CDR3 is TGTGCCGGCAGACTCGGGAGCTCTGGGGCCAAAAACATTCAGTACTTC.

J is TRBJ1-2 and V is TRBV6-6, with TRBD1 as a possible D gene (5 bases). Germline V gene data show CDR1 as MNHNY and CDR2 as SVGAGI (reference sequence). V was shortened by 2 bases and J by 7 bases, with 20 bases between the two germline ends. CDR3 length: 16 residues. Here the CDR3 reads CASSYGRDSTYGGYTF. The CDR3 nucleotides read TGTGCCAGCAGTTACGGCAGGGACTCTACTTATGGTGGCTACACCTTC.

This clonotype turned up a few times. The chain employs TRBV7-8 and TRBJ2-1; perhaps TRBD1 as D (5 bases). The V gene lost 6 bases and the J gene lost 2 bases, with 14 bases spanning the gap. This CDR3 is built from 15 residues. Germline loops: CDR1 SGHVS, CDR2 FQNEAQ. This CDR3 is CASRDTRQTYNEQFF. CDR3 nucleotides: TGTGCCAGCAGAGACACGAGACAGACCTACAATGAGCAGTTCTTC. The complete variable domain, with remaining parts taken from reference TRBV7-8 and TRBJ2-1, reads GAGVSQSPRYKVAKRGQDVALRCDPISGHVSLFWYQQALGQGPEFLTYFQNEAQLDKSGLPSDRFFAERPEGSVSTLKIQRTQQEDSAVYLCASRDTRQTYNEQFFGPGTRLTVL.

The rearrangement joins TRBV7-2 to TRBJ2-7; D is undetermined. Germline CDR1 reads SGHTA; CDR2 reads FQGNSA. The V end was cut by 1 base, the J end by 2 bases, with 9 bases between. The CDR3 has 14 residues. The CDR3 protein is CASSLESTTYEQYF. The CDR3 DNA sequence: TGTGCCAGCAGCTTAGAAAGTACTACCTACGAGCAGTACTTC. Full variable domain (rest looked up from reference TRBV7-2 and TRBJ2-7): GAGVSQSPSNKVTEKGKDVELRCDPISGHTALYWYRQSLGQGLEFLIYFQGNSAPDKSGLPSDRFSAERTGGSVSTLTIQRTQQEDSAVYLCASSLESTTYEQYFGPGTRLTVT.

The V gene is TRBV15, the J gene TRBJ2-3; D is unresolved. CDR3 size: 13 residues. Per the germline V gene, CDR1 is LNHNV and CDR2 is YYDKDF (reference sequence). V lost 6 bases and J 2 bases, leaving 9 bases between the germline ends. The CDR3 nucleotides read TGTGCCACCAGTCTGAGGTCCACAGATACGCAGTATTTT. Its translation: CATSLRSTDTQYF.

This clonotype has a count of ten or more. The chain links TRBV28 to TRBJ2-3; TRBD2 matches 14 bases. CDR1 MDHEN and CDR2 SYDVKM come from the germline V gene. The CDR3 is 15 amino acids. J lost 3 bases, V lost 6 bases, and 2 bases had no gene match. The CDR3 spells CASRRTSGGTDTQYF. CDR3 coding DNA: TGTGCCAGCAGGCGGACTAGCGGGGGGACAGATACGCAGTATTTT.

This clonotype was detected only a few times. The J gene is TRBJ2-1, the V gene TRBV7-9; D is uncertain. The CDR3 spans 16 residues. V was clipped by 2 bases and J by 3 bases, with 14 bases between them. CDR1 is SEHNR and CDR2 is FQNEAQ in the germline V gene (reference sequence). The CDR3 region has the DNA TGTGCCAGCAGCTTACGCTGGGTGGGTCTCTACAATGAGCAGTTCTTC. This codes for CASSLRWVGLYNEQFF.

The CDR3 here is CASSSTSGGTKGTQYF. For the CDR3, the DNA is TGTGCCAGCAGCTCGACTAGCGGGGGAACTAAAGGGACCCAGTACTTC. This sequence joins TRBV7-2 and TRBJ2-7; 12 bases line up with TRBD2. The J call may be mistaken, given a closer DNA end match to TRBJ2-5. CDR3 length equals 16 residues. Germline V CDR1 and CDR2: SGHTA, FQGNSA.

V gene TRBV3-1 combines with J gene TRBJ1-1, with 9 bases that match TRBD1. The CDR3 covers 14 residues. After removal of 2 bases from V and 4 bases from J, the junction contained 2 bases not matched to a gene. CDR1 is LGHDT, CDR2 YNNKEL, per germline (reference sequence). CDR3 amino acids: CASSQTGQGTEAFF. CDR3 sequence (DNA): TGTGCCAGCAGCCAAACGGGACAGGGCACTGAAGCTTTCTTT.

The DNA for the CDR3 is TGTGCCAGCACGCTGGGAGCGAGCGGCGAGCAGTACTTC. Translated, it gives CASTLGASGEQYF. The chain has TRBV4-2 and TRBJ2-7, with D possibly matching TRBD2 (5 bases). The V end lost 7 bases, the J end lost 6 bases, and 16 bases lay between the germline ends. The CDR3 spans 13 residues. Germline values: CDR1 LGHNA, CDR2 YNFKEQ.

The chain uses TRBV5-5 and TRBJ2-7; tentative D call: TRBD2 (6 bases). The CDR3 has 18 amino acids. The V end was cut by 3 bases, the J end by 6 bases, with 28 bases between. CDR1 and CDR2 (germline): SGHKS, YYEKEE (reference sequence). In DNA form, the CDR3 reads TGTGCCAGCAGCTCCTGGAGCGGGTCAGGGATCCTCCCCCGCGAGCAGTACTTC. Residues: CASSSWSGSGILPREQYF.

The chain employs TRBV3-1 and TRBJ2-5; D is perhaps TRBD1 (6 bases). The CDR3 covers 16 residues. From germline, CDR1 is LGHDT and CDR2 YNNKEL (reference sequence). V dropped 2 bases and J dropped 5 bases, with 18 bases sitting between them. The CDR3 sequence is CASSQRGLRLSETQYF. For the CDR3, the DNA is TGTGCCAGCAGCCAAAGGGGGTTAAGGTTGTCGGAGACCCAGTACTTC.

Comments on this clonotype: A much larger clone differs from this one at a single base, so this may be a read error. The chain couples TRBV11-1 to TRBJ2-7; no clear D. Germline CDR1 and CDR2: SGHAT and FQDESV (reference sequence). The CDR3 extends over 12 amino acids. V was pared by 1 base and J by 6 bases, with 7 bases between. The CDR3 sequence: CASSLELCEQYF. CDR3 DNA sequence: TGTGCCAGCAGCTTAGAACTCTGCGAGCAGTACTTC.

This clonotype was detected only once. The chain recombines TRBV6-2 or TRBV6-3 with TRBJ2-5; TRBD2 aligns across 12 bases. Per the germline V gene, CDR1 is MNHEY and CDR2 is SVGEGT. V shed 4 bases and J 11 bases; nucleotides not matched to a gene: 14. The CDR3 runs 16 residues. The CDR3 sequence is CASSFRLAGANNEQYF. CDR3 bases: TGTGCCAGCAGTTTCCGACTAGCGGGGGCCAACAATGAGCAGTACTTC.

V gene TRBV24-1 combines with J gene TRBJ2-5; D not certain. V gave up 3 bases and J gave up 1 base, with 11 bases separating them. The germline CDR1 and CDR2 sequences are KGHDR and SFDVKD. This CDR3 spans 15 amino acids. The CDR3 DNA follows: TGTGCCACCAGTGATGCGGTCGGAGTCCAAGAGACCCAGTACTTC. This sequence encodes CATSDAVGVQETQYF.

In this sample, this clonotype turned up a few times. This chain joins TRBV12-5 and TRBJ2-3, with D perhaps assigned TRBD1 or TRBD2 (5 bases each). Germline values: CDR1 LGHNT, CDR2 FRNRAP. This CDR3 is built from 13 residues. The V end lost 1 base, the J end lost 7 bases, and 9 bases lay between the germline ends. The CDR3 sequence: CASGLDPGHTQYF. The CDR3 region has the DNA TGTGCTAGTGGTTTGGACCCGGGACATACGCAGTATTTT.

The rearrangement joins TRBV7-2 to TRBJ2-7; the D call may be TRBD1 or TRBD2 (5 bases each). Germline values: CDR1 SGHTA, CDR2 FQGNSA. CDR3 length: 14 amino acids. Trimming left V 7 bases short and J 2 bases short, with 15 bases between. This chain's CDR3 is CASIPESGPYEQYF. The CDR3 DNA sequence: TGTGCCAGCATCCCTGAATCGGGACCCTACGAGCAGTACTTC.

This chain connects TRBV20-1 to TRBJ2-4; no reliable D call. The end of the DNA aligns better with TRBJ2-7, so the J call may be wrong. Germline-derived CDR1 and CDR2 are DFQATT and SNEGSKA (reference sequence). The length of the CDR3 is 14 residues. The chain's CDR3 is CSAGEEGYPYEQYF. The DNA for the CDR3 is TGCAGTGCTGGGGAAGAAGGCTATCCCTACGAGCAGTACTTC.

This chain joins TRBV29-1 and TRBJ2-4; TRBD1 aligns across 8 bases. The CDR3 spans 12 residues. With 4 bases clipped from V and 15 bases from J, the junction kept 11 bases outside the gene matches. In germline, CDR1 is SQVTM, CDR2 ANQGSEA. The CDR3 loop is CSVVDRVETRYF. The CDR3 nucleotides are TGCAGCGTTGTGGACAGGGTAGAGACCCGGTACTTC.